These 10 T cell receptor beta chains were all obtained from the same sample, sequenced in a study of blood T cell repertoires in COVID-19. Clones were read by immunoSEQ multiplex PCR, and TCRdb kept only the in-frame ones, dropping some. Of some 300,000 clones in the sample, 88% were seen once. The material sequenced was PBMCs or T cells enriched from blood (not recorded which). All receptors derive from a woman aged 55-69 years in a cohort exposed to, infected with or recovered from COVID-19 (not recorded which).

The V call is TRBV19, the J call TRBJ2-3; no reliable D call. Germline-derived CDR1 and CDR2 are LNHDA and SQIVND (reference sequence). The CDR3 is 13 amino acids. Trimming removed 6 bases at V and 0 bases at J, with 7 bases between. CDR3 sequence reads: CASRGLSTDTQYF. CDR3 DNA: TGTGCCAGTAGGGGCCTGAGCACAGATACGCAGTATTTT. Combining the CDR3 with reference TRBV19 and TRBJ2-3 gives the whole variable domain DGGITQSPKYLFRKEGQNVTLSCEQNLNHDAMYWYRQDPGQGLRLIYYSQIVNDFQKGDIAEGYSVSREKKESFPLTVTSAQKNPTAFYLCASRGLSTDTQYFGPGTRLTVL.

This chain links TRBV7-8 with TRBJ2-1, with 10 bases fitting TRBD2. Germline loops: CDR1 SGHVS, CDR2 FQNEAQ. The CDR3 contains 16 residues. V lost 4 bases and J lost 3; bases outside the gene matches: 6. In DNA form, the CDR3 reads TGTGCCAGCAGCTGGGGGACTAGCGAGTACTACAATGAGCAGTTCTTC. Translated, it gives CASSWGTSEYYNEQFF.

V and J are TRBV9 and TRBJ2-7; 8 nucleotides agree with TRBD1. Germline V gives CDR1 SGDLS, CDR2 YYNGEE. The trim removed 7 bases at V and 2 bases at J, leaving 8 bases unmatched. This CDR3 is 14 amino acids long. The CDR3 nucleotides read TGTGCCAGCGGCGGGGTGGACAGGGCCTACGAGCAGTACTTC. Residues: CASGGVDRAYEQYF. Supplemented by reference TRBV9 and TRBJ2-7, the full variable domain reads DSGVTQTPKHLITATGQRVTLRCSPRSGDLSVYWYQQSLDQGLQFLIQYYNGEERAKGNILERFSAQQFPDLHSELNLSSLELGDSALYFCASGGVDRAYEQYFGPGTRLTVT.

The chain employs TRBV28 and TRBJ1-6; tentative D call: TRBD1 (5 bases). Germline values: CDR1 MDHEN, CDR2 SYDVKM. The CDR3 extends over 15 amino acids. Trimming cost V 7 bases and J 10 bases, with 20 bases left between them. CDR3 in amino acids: CASTTPGGNLSPLHF. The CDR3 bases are TGTGCCAGCACCACTCCGGGGGGGAATCTATCACCCCTCCACTTT.

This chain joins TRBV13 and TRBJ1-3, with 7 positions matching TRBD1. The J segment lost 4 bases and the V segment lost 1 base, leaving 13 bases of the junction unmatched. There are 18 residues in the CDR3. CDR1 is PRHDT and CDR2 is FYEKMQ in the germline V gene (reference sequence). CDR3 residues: CASSLARSYRGAGNTIYF. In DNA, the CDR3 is TGTGCCAGCAGCTTAGCTCGATCCTACAGGGGCGCAGGAAACACCATATATTTT.

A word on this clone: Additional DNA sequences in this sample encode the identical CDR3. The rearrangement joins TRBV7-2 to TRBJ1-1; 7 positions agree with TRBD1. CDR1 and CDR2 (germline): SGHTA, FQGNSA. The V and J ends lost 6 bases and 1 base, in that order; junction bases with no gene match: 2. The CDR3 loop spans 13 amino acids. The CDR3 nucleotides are TGTGCCAGCAGGGACAGGCGGAACACTGAAGCTTTCTTT. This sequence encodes CASRDRRNTEAFF.

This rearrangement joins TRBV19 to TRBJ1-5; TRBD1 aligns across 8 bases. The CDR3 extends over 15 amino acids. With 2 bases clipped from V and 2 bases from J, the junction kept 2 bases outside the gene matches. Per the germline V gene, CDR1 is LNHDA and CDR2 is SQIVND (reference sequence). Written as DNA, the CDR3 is TGTGCCAGTAGTATATCCAGGGGGCGCAATCAGCCCCAGCATTTT. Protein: CASSISRGRNQPQHF.

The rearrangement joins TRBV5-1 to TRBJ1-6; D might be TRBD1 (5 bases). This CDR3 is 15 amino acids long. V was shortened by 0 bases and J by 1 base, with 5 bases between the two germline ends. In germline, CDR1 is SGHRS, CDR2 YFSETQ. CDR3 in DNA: TGCGCCAGCAGCTTGGAGGGGTCCTATAATTCACCCCTCCACTTT. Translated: CASSLEGSYNSPLHF.

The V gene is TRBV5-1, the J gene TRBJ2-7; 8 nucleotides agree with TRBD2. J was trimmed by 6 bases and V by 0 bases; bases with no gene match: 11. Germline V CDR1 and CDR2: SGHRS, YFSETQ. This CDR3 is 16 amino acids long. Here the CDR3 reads CASSLGIAGPQVEQYF. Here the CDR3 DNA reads TGCGCCAGCAGCTTGGGAATAGCGGGGCCACAGGTCGAGCAGTACTTC.

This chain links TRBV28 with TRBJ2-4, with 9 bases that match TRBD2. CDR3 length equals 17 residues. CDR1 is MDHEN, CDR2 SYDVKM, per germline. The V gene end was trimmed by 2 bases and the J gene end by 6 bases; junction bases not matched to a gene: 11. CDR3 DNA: TGTGCCAGCAGTTTAGGGGCGGGAGGGCGGAGTGGAAACATTCAGTACTTC. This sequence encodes CASSLGAGGRSGNIQYF.